The 7 T cell receptor beta chains below all came from one sample that was sequenced in a study of shared clonotypes between healthy human individuals. CD45RO-negative, CCR7-positively selected cells formed the naive CD8 fraction, excluding terminally differentiated effector memory CD45RA+ cells. TCRdb's copy holds only in-frame clones and misses some; the assay was immunoSEQ multiplex PCR. The table records 800,000 or so clones, approximately 97% of them present only once. The material sequenced was naive CD8+ T cells sorted from blood. These receptors were obtained from a man aged 30-40 years in good health.

V is TRBV28 and J is TRBJ2-1; possibly TRBD2 for D (6 bases). Germline V gives CDR1 MDHEN, CDR2 SYDVKM. This CDR3 has 14 amino acids. V was cut by 5 bases and J by 9 bases, with 17 bases left in between. The CDR3 DNA is TGTGCCAGCAGTGAAGTCGGGAGTACGGGTGAGCAGTTCTTC. This codes for CASSEVGSTGEQFF.

CDR3 bases: TGTGCCAGCAGTGAATGGTCGACTCAGGAAAAACTGTTTTTT. Protein: CASSEWSTQEKLFF. The chain is built from TRBV25-1 and TRBJ1-4; D is undetermined. The CDR3 consists of 14 residues. In germline, CDR1 is MGHDK, CDR2 SYGVNS. Trimming shortened V by 1 base and J by 8 bases, and 11 bases separated the two germline ends.

In the case of this clone: This same CDR3 is encoded by further DNA sequences in the sample. The genes are TRBV7-9 and TRBJ1-1; no clear D. This CDR3 region has 11 residues. The germline gives CDR1 SEHNR, CDR2 FQNEAQ (reference sequence). Trimming stripped 0 bases from V and 7 bases from J, with 3 bases between. The DNA for the CDR3 is TGTGCCAGCAGCTTAGCGGATGAAGCTTTCTTT. Its protein product is CASSLADEAFF.

This clone was counted once. This chain uses TRBV2 with TRBJ2-7; 7 nucleotides match TRBD2. CDR1 is SNHLY and CDR2 is FYNNEI in the germline V gene. The CDR3 contains 14 residues. Trimming cost V 6 bases and J 6 bases; bases outside gene matches: 11. This CDR3 is CASSARGGSVEQYF. The CDR3 coding sequence is TGTGCCAGCAGCGCCCGGGGCGGGAGTGTCGAGCAGTACTTC.

This sequence joins TRBV11-2 and TRBJ2-1; 7 positions agree with TRBD2. Germline assignment: CDR1 SGHAT and CDR2 FQNNGV. The CDR3 sequence is 15 residues long. With 0 bases clipped from V and 5 bases from J, the junction kept 4 bases outside the gene matches. CDR3 region: CASSLDFSGDNEQFF. CDR3 nucleotides: TGTGCCAGCAGCTTAGATTTCAGCGGGGACAATGAGCAGTTCTTC.

V gene TRBV30 combines with J gene TRBJ2-7, with 7 positions matching TRBD1. CDR1 and CDR2 (germline): GTSNPN, SVGIG (reference sequence). The CDR3 extends over 13 amino acids. Germline trimming cut 8 bases from V and 4 bases from J; bases unmatched to any gene: 11. The CDR3 nucleotides read TGTGCCGCATTGACAGGGAAGGGTTACGAGCAGTACTTC. Encoded protein: CAALTGKGYEQYF.

The chain uses TRBV23-1 and TRBJ1-2; TRBD1 might be the D (6 bases). TRBV23-1 is labeled an ORF, and its function is uncertain. V was pared by 0 bases and J by 5 bases, with 16 bases between. This CDR3 has 16 amino acids. CDR3 residues: CASSQSTGAGWYGYTF. The DNA for the CDR3 is TGCGCCAGCAGTCAATCAACGGGGGCTGGGTGGTATGGCTACACCTTC.